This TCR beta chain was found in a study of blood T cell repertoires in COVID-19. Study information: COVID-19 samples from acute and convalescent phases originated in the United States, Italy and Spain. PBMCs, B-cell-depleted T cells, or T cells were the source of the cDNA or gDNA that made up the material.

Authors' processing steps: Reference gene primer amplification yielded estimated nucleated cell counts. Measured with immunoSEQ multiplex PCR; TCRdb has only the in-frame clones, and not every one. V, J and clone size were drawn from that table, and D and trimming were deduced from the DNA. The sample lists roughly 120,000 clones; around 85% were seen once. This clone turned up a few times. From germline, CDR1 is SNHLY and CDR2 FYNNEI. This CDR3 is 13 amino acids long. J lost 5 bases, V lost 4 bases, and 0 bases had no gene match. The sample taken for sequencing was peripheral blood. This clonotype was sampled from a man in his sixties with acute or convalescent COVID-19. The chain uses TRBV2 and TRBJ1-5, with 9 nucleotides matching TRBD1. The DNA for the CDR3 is TGTGCCAGCAGTGGGGACAGGGATCAGCCCCAGCATTTT. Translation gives CASSGDRDQPQHF. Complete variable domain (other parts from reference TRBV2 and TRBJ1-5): EPEVTQTPSHQVTQMGQEVILRCVPISNHLYFYWYRQILGQKVEFLVSFYNNEISEKSEIFDDQFSVERPDGSNFTLKIRSTKLEDSAMYFCASSGDRDQPQHFGDGTRLSIL.